This T cell receptor beta chain was observed in a study of identical twins. One entry per CDR3 protein, called by TCRdb with MiXCR from the 5' RACE reads. Altogether a few hundred thousand distinct CDR3 sequences are present, less than 20% being singletons, with the ten largest covering 10% to 15%. Regarding the study as a whole: Out-of-frame TCR alpha sharing in monozygotic twins exceeded recombination model predictions. A cross-sectional statistical analysis, not follow-up of the same donors, supported the conclusions.

To note about this clonotype: Its cognate antigen is unknown.

V lost 5 bases and J lost 4, with 23 bases in between. Looked up from germline, CDR1 is KGHDR and CDR2 is SFDVKD. The CDR3 spans 18 residues. Sequences were obtained from naive T cells sorted from blood. This rearrangement joins TRBV24-1 to TRBJ2-1; tentatively, D is TRBD1 (7 bases). The source of this sequence is a man aged 50 to 60 in good health. CDR3: CATSGGQAGGTGYNEQFF. The CDR3 DNA is TGTGCCACCAGTGGGGGGCAGGCAGGGGGGACCGGTTACAATGAGCAGTTCTTC.